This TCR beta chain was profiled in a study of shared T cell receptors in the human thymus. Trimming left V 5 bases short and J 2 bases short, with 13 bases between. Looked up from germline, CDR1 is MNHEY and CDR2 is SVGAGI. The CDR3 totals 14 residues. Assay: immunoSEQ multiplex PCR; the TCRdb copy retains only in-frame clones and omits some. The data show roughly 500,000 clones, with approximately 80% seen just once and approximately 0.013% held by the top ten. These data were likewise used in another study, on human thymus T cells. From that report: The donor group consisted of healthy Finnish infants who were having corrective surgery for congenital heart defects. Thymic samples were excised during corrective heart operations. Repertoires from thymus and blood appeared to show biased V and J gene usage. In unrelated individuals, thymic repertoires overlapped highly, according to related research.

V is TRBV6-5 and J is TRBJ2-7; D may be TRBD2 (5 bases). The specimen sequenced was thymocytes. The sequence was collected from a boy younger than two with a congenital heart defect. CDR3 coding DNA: TGTGCCAGCAGTCCCCGGACTCCCACCTACGAGCAGTACTTC. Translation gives CASSPRTPTYEQYF.